The TCR beta chain under discussion was sequenced for a study of OX40 agonist ivuxolimab in advanced cancers. Study in general: Across the patients, intravenous ivuxolimab was delivered every 2 weeks at 0.01 to 10 mg/kg.

Regarding this clone: What it recognizes is unknown.

Collection of blood occurred at baseline, at cycle 4 day 1, and at cycle 7 day 1. Study-wide points: Compared with others, partial responders at 0.1-3.0 mg/kg displayed clonal expansion among the lowest. Expanded clones were, on average, more numerous in CD8+ T cells than in CD4+.

CDR3 size: 11 residues. Trimming cost V 3 bases and J 6 bases, with 9 bases left between them. Germline CDR1 is SQVTM and CDR2 is ANQGSEA. The method was immunoSEQ multiplex PCR; TCRdb's version includes in-frame clones alone and lacks a portion of them. The table shows roughly 59,000 clones, with roughly 92% occurring only once. The chain couples TRBV29-1 to TRBJ2-7, with a possible D match to TRBD2 (5 bases). This receptor was obtained from an adult with an advanced solid tumor such as melanoma, head and neck, liver or kidney cancer. The material was CD4+ or CD8+ T cells sorted from blood, obtained in a trial of the OX40 agonist ivuxolimab. This CDR3 is CSVESGSEQYF. Here the CDR3 DNA reads TGCAGCGTTGAGTCGGGGTCCGAGCAGTACTTC.